The 8 T cell receptor beta chains reported below all come from one sample, sequenced in a study of CD8 T cells in Susac syndrome. cDNA came from roughly 0.47 to 1 ug RNA primed by random hexamers. TCRdb reanalysed the immunoSEQ multiplex PCR reads using MiXCR and keeps one entry per CDR3 protein. The table has about 290,000 distinct CDR3 sequences, approximately 85% seen once. The sequenced sample was CD8+ T cells from PBMCs. These receptors came from a human donor with multiple sclerosis.

The gene calls are TRBV15 and TRBJ2-7; 16 bases map to TRBD2. The CDR3 length is 17 residues. Trimming cost V 3 bases and J 1 base; bases outside gene matches: 3. Germline V gene sequence: CDR1 LNHNV, CDR2 YYDKDF (reference sequence). CDR3 sequence (DNA): TGTGCCACCAGCAGGGGACTAGCGGGAGGGCGGTCCTACGAGCAGTACTTC. Protein product: CATSRGLAGGRSYEQYF.

The chain carries TRBV20-1 and TRBJ2-5; perhaps TRBD2 as D (5 bases). V lost 0 bases and J lost 4, with 18 bases in between. The CDR3 extends over 16 amino acids. The germline gives CDR1 DFQATT, CDR2 SNEGSKA (reference sequence). The CDR3 sequence: CSARDGMRVIGETQYF. The CDR3 DNA reads TGCAGTGCTAGAGATGGGATGAGGGTAATAGGAGAGACCCAGTACTTC.

This chain uses TRBV29-1 with TRBJ1-5, with 7 bases identical to TRBD1. The CDR3 sequence is 17 residues long. The germline gives CDR1 SQVTM, CDR2 ANQGSEA. V shed 0 bases, J shed 6 bases, and the junction held 14 bases outside the gene matches. This CDR3 is CSVEDTYRGAAGQPQHF. In DNA form, the CDR3 reads TGCAGCGTTGAAGATACGTACAGGGGAGCAGCCGGTCAGCCCCAGCATTTT.

J is TRBJ2-1 and V is TRBV12-3 or TRBV12-4, with TRBD2 matching 10 bases. The V and J ends lost 2 bases and 2 bases, in that order; junction bases with no gene match: 9. The CDR3 sequence is 18 residues long. In DNA, the CDR3 is TGTGCCAGCAGTTTATTTGCTAGCGGGAGTAGGACCTACAATGAGCAGTTCTTC. This gives the protein CASSLFASGSRTYNEQFF.

The chain has TRBV6-5 and TRBJ1-1; D call uncertain. The V end lost 4 bases, the J end lost 3 bases, and 12 bases lay between the germline ends. The CDR3 has 14 residues. Germline CDR1 and CDR2: MNHEY and SVGAGI. The CDR3 sequence: CASSLMGSDTEAFF. The CDR3 DNA follows: TGTGCCAGCAGTTTAATGGGTTCGGACACTGAAGCTTTCTTT.

The chain is built from TRBV11-2 and TRBJ2-5; 9 bases map to TRBD1. Germline CDR1 SGHAT, CDR2 FQNNGV. The CDR3 is 13 amino acids. Germline trimming cut 7 bases from V and 7 bases from J; bases unmatched to any gene: 7. The CDR3 region is CASTTTGGGTQYF. The CDR3 DNA reads as TGTGCCAGCACCACTACAGGGGGCGGGACCCAGTACTTC.

The chain uses TRBV14 and TRBJ1-2; no definite D call. Trimming cost V 1 base and J 4 bases, with 7 bases left between them. This CDR3 comprises 13 residues. Germline V gene sequence: CDR1 SGHDN, CDR2 FVKESK. The CDR3 reads CASSQARSYGYTF. In DNA form, the CDR3 reads TGTGCCAGCAGCCAAGCCCGGAGCTATGGCTACACCTTC.

The chain joins TRBV7-9 to TRBJ1-1; D unclear. The CDR3 is 13 residues long. V was cut by 8 bases and J by 1 base, with 11 bases left in between. Per the germline V gene, CDR1 is SEHNR and CDR2 is FQNEAQ (reference sequence). The CDR3 sequence: CASEGPWNTEAFF. DNA for the CDR3: TGTGCCAGCGAGGGCCCCTGGAACACTGAAGCTTTCTTT.